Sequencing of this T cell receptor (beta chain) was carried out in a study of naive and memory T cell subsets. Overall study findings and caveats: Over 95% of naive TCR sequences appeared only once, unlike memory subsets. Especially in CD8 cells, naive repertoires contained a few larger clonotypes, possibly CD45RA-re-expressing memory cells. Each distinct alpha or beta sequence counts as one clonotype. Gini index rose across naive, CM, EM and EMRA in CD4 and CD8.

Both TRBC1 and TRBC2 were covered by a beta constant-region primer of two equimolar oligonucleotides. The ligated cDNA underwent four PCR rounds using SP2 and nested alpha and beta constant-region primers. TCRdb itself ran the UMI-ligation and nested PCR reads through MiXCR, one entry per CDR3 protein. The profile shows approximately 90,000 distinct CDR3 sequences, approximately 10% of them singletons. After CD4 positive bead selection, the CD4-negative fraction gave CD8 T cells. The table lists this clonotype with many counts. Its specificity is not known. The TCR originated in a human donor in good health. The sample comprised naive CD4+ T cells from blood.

CDR3: CAIWTPQANYGYTF. CDR3 bases: TGTGCCATCTGGACCCCACAGGCTAACTATGGCTACACCTTC. This chain joins TRBV10-3 and TRBJ1-2; TRBD1 is a possible D gene (5 bases). Trimming took off 8 bases at V and 0 bases at J, with 13 bases between the two ends. In germline, CDR1 is ENHRY, CDR2 SYGVKD. The CDR3 totals 14 residues.